This T cell receptor beta chain was obtained from a study of OX40 agonist ivuxolimab in advanced cancers. This clone was detected only a few times. V was shortened by 2 bases and J by 6 bases, with 16 bases between the two germline ends. This CDR3 is 15 amino acids long. Germline loops: CDR1 SGDLS, CDR2 YYNGEE. The assay was immunoSEQ multiplex PCR, and TCRdb's table has in-frame clones only and misses some. The data show 70,000 to 80,000 clones, with roughly 77% seen just once and around 5% held by the top ten. The rearrangement uses TRBV9 and TRBJ2-3, with a possible D match to TRBD2 (6 bases). This TCR was sampled from an adult with an advanced solid tumor such as melanoma, head and neck, liver or kidney cancer. The sequences come from CD4+ or CD8+ T cells sorted from blood, collected in a trial of the OX40 agonist ivuxolimab. The CDR3 DNA is TGTGCCAGCAGCGTCCGGGACTCCCCTTGGGATACGCAGTATTTT. Protein: CASSVRDSPWDTQYF.